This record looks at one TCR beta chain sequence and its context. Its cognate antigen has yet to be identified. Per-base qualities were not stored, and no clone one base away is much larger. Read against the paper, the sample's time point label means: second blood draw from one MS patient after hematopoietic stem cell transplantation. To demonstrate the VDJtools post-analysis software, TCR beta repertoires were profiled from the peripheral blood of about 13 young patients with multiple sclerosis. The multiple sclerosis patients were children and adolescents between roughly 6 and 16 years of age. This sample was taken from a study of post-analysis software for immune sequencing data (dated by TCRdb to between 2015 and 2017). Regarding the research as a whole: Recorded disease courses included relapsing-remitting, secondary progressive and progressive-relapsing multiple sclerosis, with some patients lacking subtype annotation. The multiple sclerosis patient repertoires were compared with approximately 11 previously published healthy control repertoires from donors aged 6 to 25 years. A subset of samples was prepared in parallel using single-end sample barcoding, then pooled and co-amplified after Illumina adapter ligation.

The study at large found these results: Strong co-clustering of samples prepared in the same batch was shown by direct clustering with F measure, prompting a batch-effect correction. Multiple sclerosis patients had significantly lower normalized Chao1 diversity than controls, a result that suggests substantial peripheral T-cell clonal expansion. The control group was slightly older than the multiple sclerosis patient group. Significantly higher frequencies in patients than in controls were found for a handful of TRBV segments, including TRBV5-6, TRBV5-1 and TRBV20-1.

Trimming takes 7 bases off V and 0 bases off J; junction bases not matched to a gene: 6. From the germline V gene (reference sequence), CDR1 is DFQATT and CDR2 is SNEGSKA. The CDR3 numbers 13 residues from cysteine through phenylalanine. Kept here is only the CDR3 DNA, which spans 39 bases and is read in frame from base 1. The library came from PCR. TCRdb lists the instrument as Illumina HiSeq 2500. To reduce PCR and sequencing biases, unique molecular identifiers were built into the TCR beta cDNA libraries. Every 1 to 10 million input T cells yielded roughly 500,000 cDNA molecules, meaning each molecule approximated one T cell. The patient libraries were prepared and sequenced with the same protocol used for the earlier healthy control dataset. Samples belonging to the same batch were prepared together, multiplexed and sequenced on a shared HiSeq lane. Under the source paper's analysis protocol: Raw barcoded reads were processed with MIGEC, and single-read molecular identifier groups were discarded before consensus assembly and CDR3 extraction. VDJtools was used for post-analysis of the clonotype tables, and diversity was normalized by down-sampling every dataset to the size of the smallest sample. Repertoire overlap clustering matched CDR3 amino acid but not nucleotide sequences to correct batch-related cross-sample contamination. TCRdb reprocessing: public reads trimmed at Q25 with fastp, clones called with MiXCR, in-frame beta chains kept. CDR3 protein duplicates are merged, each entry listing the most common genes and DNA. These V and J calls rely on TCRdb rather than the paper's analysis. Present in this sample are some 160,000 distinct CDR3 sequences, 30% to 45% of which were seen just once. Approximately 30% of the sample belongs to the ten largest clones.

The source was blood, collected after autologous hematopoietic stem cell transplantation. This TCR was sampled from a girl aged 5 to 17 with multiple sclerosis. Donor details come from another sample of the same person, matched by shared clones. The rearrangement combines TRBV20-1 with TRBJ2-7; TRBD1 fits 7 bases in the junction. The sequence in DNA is TGCAGTGGACAGACAGGGCCCTCCTACGAGCAGTACTTC. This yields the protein CSGQTGPSYEQYF.